Presented here are 21 T cell receptor beta chains from one specimen sequenced in a study of T cells in Graves' hyperthyroidism and ophthalmopathy. Amplified TCR beta CDR3 regions came from RNA transcripts. HTBI primers drove first-round RT-PCR of the TCR CDR3. MiXCR, run by TCRdb on the multiplex PCR reads, gives a single entry per CDR3 protein. Of about 420,000 distinct CDR3 sequences detected, 15% to 17% appear once; the ten largest clones hold 11% to 15%. Sequencing was done on a sample of blood. The receptor source for this set is a woman aged 18-29 years with Graves' hyperthyroidism.

In this sample, this clonotype turned up many times. This chain joins TRBV11-3 and TRBJ2-3; D is possibly TRBD2 (5 bases). Germline-derived CDR1 and CDR2 are SGHNT and YENEEA. The CDR3 length is 13 residues. Trimming removed 4 bases at V and 3 bases at J, with 8 bases between. CDR3: CASSSGETDTQYF. The DNA for the CDR3 is TGTGCCAGCAGCTCTGGGGAGACAGATACGCAGTATTTT.

Only a few counts were recorded for this clonotype. This chain uses TRBV6-5 with TRBJ2-7; no clear D gene. CDR3 length: 13 amino acids. CDR1 MNHEY and CDR2 SVGAGI come from the germline V gene. Between the trimmed V and J ends, which lost 0 bases and 4 bases, there was a span of 7 bases. The CDR3 DNA is TGTGCCAGCAGTTACTCAGGAGAATACGAGCAGTACTTC. Translated, it gives CASSYSGEYEQYF.

This clonotype has more than one count but fewer than ten. The chain employs TRBV5-4 and TRBJ2-3; 7 bases fit TRBD2. V shed 1 base, J shed 3 bases, and the junction held 5 bases outside the gene matches. Germline V gene data show CDR1 as SGHNT and CDR2 as YYREEE (reference sequence). The CDR3 is 15 residues long. CDR3 sequence: CASSLSAGVTDTQYF. CDR3 in DNA: TGTGCCAGCAGCTTGTCTGCGGGAGTAACAGATACGCAGTATTTT. Combining the CDR3 with reference TRBV5-4 and TRBJ2-3 gives the whole variable domain ETGVTQSPTHLIKTRGQQVTLRCSSQSGHNTVSWYQQALGQGPQFIFQYYREEENGRGNFPPRFSGLQFPNYSSELNVNALELDDSALYLCASSLSAGVTDTQYFGPGTRLTVL.

The CDR3 DNA follows: TGCGCCACCAGAGTAACGGGGGGCCAAGAGACCCAGTACTTC. It is translated as CATRVTGGQETQYF. The chain joins TRBV5-1 to TRBJ2-5; 7 nucleotides agree with TRBD2. CDR1 SGHRS and CDR2 YFSETQ come from the germline V gene. Trimming cost V 9 bases and J 1 base; bases outside gene matches: 9. The CDR3 is 14 amino acids. Combining the CDR3 with reference TRBV5-1 and TRBJ2-5 gives the whole variable domain KAGVTQTPRYLIKTRGQQVTLSCSPISGHRSVSWYQQTPGQGLQFLFEYFSETQRNKGNFPGRFSGRQFSNSRSEMNVSTLELGDSALYLCATRVTGGQETQYFGPGTRLLVL.

CDR3 in amino acids: CASSFGGRSDTQYF. For the CDR3, the DNA is TGTGCCAGCAGTTTTGGGGGCAGGTCAGATACGCAGTATTTT. This chain connects TRBV27 to TRBJ2-3, with D possibly being TRBD1 (6 bases). Germline V gene sequence: CDR1 MNHEY, CDR2 SMNVEV (reference sequence). The CDR3 length is 14 residues. V shed 3 bases and J shed 4 bases, with 11 bases lying between them.

This clonotype has a handful of counts. J is TRBJ1-6 and V is TRBV4-1; TRBD1 aligns across 9 bases. This CDR3 is built from 15 residues. Germline V gene data show CDR1 as MGHRA and CDR2 as YSYEKL. With 2 bases clipped from V and 7 bases from J, the junction kept 3 bases outside the gene matches. In DNA form, the CDR3 reads TGCGCCAGCAGCCAAACCGGGACAGGGAATTCACCCCTCCACTTT. Protein sequence: CASSQTGTGNSPLHF.

This clonotype was observed at least ten times. The CDR3: CASSSEAARIVGEQFF. The CDR3 region has the DNA TGTGCCAGCAGTTCCGAAGCAGCGCGTATCGTGGGGGAGCAGTTCTTC. The gene calls are TRBV12-3 or TRBV12-4 and TRBJ2-1; D unresolved. Trimming pared 4 bases from V and 10 bases from J, leaving 23 bases between. The CDR3 contains 16 residues.

This clonotype was found once. The chain joins TRBV3-1 to TRBJ2-3; D is possibly TRBD1 (5 bases). V lost 4 bases, J lost 1 base, and 18 bases lay in between. The germline V gene has CDR1 LGHDT and CDR2 YNNKEL (reference sequence). The CDR3 spans 17 residues. Here the CDR3 reads CASSPRFPQGGTDTQYF. CDR3 DNA sequence: TGTGCCAGCAGCCCCCGGTTCCCGCAGGGTGGCACAGATACGCAGTATTTT.

Only a few counts were recorded for this clonotype. V gene TRBV6-1 combines with J gene TRBJ2-2; D gene uncertain. Trimming removed 4 bases at V and 4 bases at J, with 16 bases between. The CDR3 is made up of 16 amino acids. Germline V lookup: CDR1 MNHNS, CDR2 SASEGT. CDR3 bases: TGTGCCAGCAGTGGACCCCGCATCCAGCGCACCGGGGAGCTGTTTTTT. Translation: CASSGPRIQRTGELFF.

This clonotype was picked up many times. The chain carries TRBV2 and TRBJ2-3, with no clear D. The CDR3 spans 11 residues. CDR1 and CDR2 from the germline V gene are SNHLY and FYNNEI. V lost 5 bases and J 9 bases, leaving 9 bases between the germline ends. The CDR3 DNA is TGTGCCAGCAGTCTACTTCCAACGCAGTATTTT. Its protein product is CASSLLPTQYF.

Comments on this clonotype: A read error may explain this, as a much larger clone is one base away. V usage is TRBV7-9 and J usage is TRBJ1-1; 7 bases agree with TRBD1. CDR1 is SEHNR, CDR2 FQNEAQ, per germline (reference sequence). This CDR3 comprises 13 residues. The junction had 2 bases not matched to a gene; V was cut back by 3 bases and J by 4 bases. As DNA, the CDR3 is TGTGCCAGCAGCTTTACAGGGGTCACTGAAGCTTTCTTT. This gives the protein CASSFTGVTEAFF. Full variable domain (remainder filled in from reference TRBV7-9 and TRBJ1-1): DTGVSQNPRHKITKRGQNVTFRCDPISEHNRLYWYRQTLGQGPEFLTYFQNEAQLEKSRLLSDRFSAERPKGSFSTLEIQRTEQGDSAMYLCASSFTGVTEAFFGQGTRLTVV.

Regarding this clonotype: Given a much more abundant clone one base away, this may be a read error. The conserved closing phenylalanine or tryptophan is absent in this CDR3, likely reflecting a read error. V usage is TRBV20-1 and J usage is TRBJ1-5; D ambiguous. The CDR3 runs 12 residues. Germline loops: CDR1 DFQATT, CDR2 SNEGSKA (reference sequence). The V end lost 4 bases, the J end lost 2 bases, and 6 bases lay between the germline ends. As DNA, the CDR3 is TGCAGTGCTACTGTGGGCAATCAGCCCCAGCATCTT. This gives the protein CSATVGNQPQHL.

There are many counts of this clonotype. The CDR3 loop reads CASSPGRAISDTQYF. CDR3 DNA: TGTGCCAGCAGTCCCGGGAGGGCCATCTCAGATACGCAGTATTTT. The chain joins TRBV28 to TRBJ2-3; 8 bases are shared with TRBD2. The CDR3 runs to 15 residues. Germline V CDR1 and CDR2: MDHEN, SYDVKM. J was trimmed by 4 bases and V by 5 bases; bases with no gene match: 8. Full variable domain (rest looked up from reference TRBV28 and TRBJ2-3): DVKVTQSSRYLVKRTGEKVFLECVQDMDHENMFWYRQDPGLGLRLIYFSYDVKMKEKGDIPEGYSVSREKKERFSLILESASTNQTSMYLCASSPGRAISDTQYFGPGTRLTVL.

The J gene is TRBJ1-3, the V gene TRBV6-1; D call uncertain. The CDR3 is 16 amino acids. The V end was cut by 6 bases, the J end by 0 bases, with 15 bases between. In germline, CDR1 is MNHNS, CDR2 SASEGT. The CDR3: CASSLSGLLSGNTIYF. The DNA for the CDR3 is TGTGCCAGCAGCTTATCCGGACTCCTCTCTGGAAACACCATATATTTT.

The table lists this clonotype with many counts. This chain links TRBV6-5 with TRBJ1-3; D remains unclear. The CDR3 is 15 amino acids. Looked up from germline, CDR1 is MNHEY and CDR2 is SVGAGI. The V gene lost 0 bases and the J gene lost 0 bases, with 6 bases spanning the gap. The CDR3: CASSYSTNSGNTIYF. The CDR3 region has the DNA TGTGCCAGCAGTTACTCGACTAACTCTGGAAACACCATATATTTT.

This clonotype was counted at least ten times. This sequence joins TRBV7-2 and TRBJ2-7; D could derive from TRBD1 or TRBD2 (5 bases each). The CDR3 is 12 amino acids. The V end was cut by 1 base, the J end by 10 bases, with 11 bases between. Germline V gives CDR1 SGHTA, CDR2 FQGNSA. CDR3: CASSLGGLGQYF. As DNA, the CDR3 is TGTGCCAGCAGCTTAGGGGGGTTGGGACAGTACTTC. Full variable domain (rest looked up from reference TRBV7-2 and TRBJ2-7): GAGVSQSPSNKVTEKGKDVELRCDPISGHTALYWYRQSLGQGLEFLIYFQGNSAPDKSGLPSDRFSAERTGGSVSTLTIQRTQQEDSAVYLCASSLGGLGQYFGPGTRLTVT.

This clonotype was detected many times. This chain connects TRBV7-3 to TRBJ2-1; tentative D call: TRBD2 (6 bases). CDR1 is SGHTA, CDR2 FQGTGA, per germline. V was trimmed by 2 bases and J by 2 bases, leaving 10 bases between them. The CDR3 has 15 amino acids. CDR3 in amino acids: CASSLDGRTYNEQFF. For the CDR3, the DNA is TGTGCCAGCAGCTTAGACGGGAGAACCTACAATGAGCAGTTCTTC.

This clonotype occurred many times. The chain links TRBV29-1 to TRBJ1-2; 7 nucleotides agree with TRBD1. V gave up 6 bases and J gave up 4 bases; unmatched junction bases: 2. CDR1 and CDR2 from the germline V gene are SQVTM and ANQGSEA. The CDR3 runs 11 residues. The CDR3 coding sequence is TGCAGCGTACGGACAGGCTATGGCTACACCTTC. It encodes CSVRTGYGYTF.

The rearrangement joins TRBV27 to TRBJ2-7; 9 positions match TRBD1. Trimming took 3 bases from V and 4 from J; bases not matched to a gene: 10. Per the germline V gene, CDR1 is MNHEY and CDR2 is SMNVEV (reference sequence). This CDR3 is built from 16 residues. The CDR3 sequence: CASSFWGTGYIYEQYF. The CDR3 bases are TGTGCCAGCAGTTTTTGGGGGACAGGGTACATTTACGAGCAGTACTTC.

This clonotype showed up many times. This chain links TRBV3-1 with TRBJ1-2; no reliable D call. V lost 10 bases and J lost 0, with 12 bases in between. CDR3 length: 13 amino acids. Germline-derived CDR1 and CDR2 are LGHDT and YNNKEL (reference sequence). Here the CDR3 reads CATGPLANYGYTF. The CDR3 coding sequence is TGTGCCACCGGGCCACTAGCTAACTATGGCTACACCTTC.

This clonotype has at least ten counts. The rearrangement uses TRBV6-1 and TRBJ2-1; D not certain. The V end was cut by 3 bases, the J end by 3 bases, with 6 bases between. CDR1 is MNHNS and CDR2 is SASEGT in the germline V gene. CDR3 size: 13 residues. The CDR3 nucleotides are TGTGCCAGCAGTGACTCGGACTACAATGAGCAGTTCTTC. Residues: CASSDSDYNEQFF.